These 6 T cell receptor beta chains share one sample of origin, sequenced in a study of blood T cell repertoires in COVID-19 (dated by TCRdb to the early 2020s). Receptors were amplified or captured by the immunoSEQ multiplex PCR assay. TCRdb holds this immuneACCESS table with in-frame rearrangements only. Some clones are missing; in checked studies, unresolved V genes explain under half, and the rest has no known cause. The sample data list about 240,000 clones, and roughly four fifths of these were observed just once. The ten largest clones add up to 4.7% of the sample. Input material: peripheral blood. The receptors were gathered from a woman aged 70-85 years with acute or convalescent COVID-19.

This chain joins TRBV11-2 and TRBJ1-5; TRBD1 might be the D (6 bases). The CDR3 runs 15 residues. Between the trimmed V and J ends, which lost 0 bases and 3 bases, there was a span of 9 bases. Germline lookup yields CDR1 SGHAT and CDR2 FQNNGV. The CDR3 nucleotides are TGTGCCAGCAGCTTAGACACAGGGTCCAATCAGCCCCAGCATTTT. Translation gives CASSLDTGSNQPQHF.

The J gene is TRBJ1-4, the V gene TRBV18, with a possible D match to TRBD1 (5 bases). CDR3 length: 15 amino acids. V lost 0 bases and J 6 bases, leaving 11 bases between the germline ends. CDR1 is KGHSH and CDR2 is LQKENI in the germline V gene. CDR3 in amino acids: CASSPPGGTDEKLFF. CDR3 DNA: TGTGCCAGCTCACCACCGGGGGGGACGGATGAAAAACTGTTTTTT.

The CDR3 coding sequence is TGTGCCAGCAGCTTCAGGGGTTTTACCTACAATGAGCAGTTCTTC. Its protein product is CASSFRGFTYNEQFF. The rearrangement joins TRBV7-9 to TRBJ2-1, with TRBD1 as a possible D gene (6 bases). The CDR3 runs 15 residues. V dropped 3 bases and J dropped 2 bases, with 11 bases sitting between them. CDR1 and CDR2 from the germline V gene are SEHNR and FQNEAQ (reference sequence).

The table lists this clone with a few counts. The chain employs TRBV7-2 and TRBJ1-2, with unresolved D. Germline loops: CDR1 SGHTA, CDR2 FQGNSA. V was trimmed by 2 bases and J by 1 base, leaving 5 bases between them. This CDR3 is built from 13 residues. Here the CDR3 reads CASSLYSNYGYTF. Written as DNA, the CDR3 is TGTGCCAGCAGCTTATACAGTAACTATGGCTACACCTTC.

The rearrangement uses TRBV2 and TRBJ1-6, with D uncertain. The CDR3 covers 13 residues. CDR1 and CDR2 (germline): SNHLY, FYNNEI. V was trimmed by 7 bases and J by 8 bases, leaving 12 bases between them. CDR3 DNA sequence: TGTGCCAGCAATCCGGCCGGAGATTCACCCCTCCACTTT. As protein: CASNPAGDSPLHF.

The CDR3 region has the DNA TGTGCCAGTAGTATAGATGAACAGGGGATCCAGTACTTC. The encoded protein is CASSIDEQGIQYF. The chain is built from TRBV19 and TRBJ2-7, with 7 bases aligning to TRBD1. The CDR3 is 13 residues long. V dropped 0 bases and J dropped 10; count of bases not matched to a gene: 6. Germline V gives CDR1 LNHDA, CDR2 SQIVND (reference sequence).